This T cell receptor beta chain was documented in a study of identical twins. TCRdb re-derived calls from the 5' RACE reads in MiXCR, one entry per CDR3 protein. The top ten clones hold 0.27% of a sample with 1.5 million to 2 million distinct CDR3 sequences, about 32% of them seen once. This CDR3 is built from 11 residues. V was pared by 1 base and J by 2 bases, with 3 bases between. CDR1 and CDR2 from the germline V gene are DFQATT and SNEGSKA (reference sequence). This clonotype has a count of ten or more. The sequenced sample was cord blood. This chain connects TRBV20-1 to TRBJ2-7; no reliable D call. The source of this sequence is a newborn girl in good health. The CDR3 region is CSARGPYEQYF. CDR3 bases: TGCAGTGCTAGAGGGCCCTACGAGCAGTACTTC.